Given below is one T cell receptor (beta chain) in context. One base separates it from a far larger clone, so it is likely a read error. The sample originates from a study of CXCR3 chemokines and chemotherapy response in bladder cancer. TCRdb called the PCR reads again in MiXCR, with one record for every CDR3 protein. Of approximately 10,000 distinct CDR3 sequences in the sample, more than 20% were seen once. The CDR3 consists of 14 residues. CDR1 MNHNY and CDR2 SVGAGI come from the germline V gene (reference sequence). Germline trimming cut 4 bases from V and 7 bases from J; bases unmatched to any gene: 9.

The chain employs TRBV6-6 and TRBJ2-7; 8 bases map to TRBD1. The clonotype originates from a human donor with bladder cancer that did not respond to neoadjuvant chemotherapy. The material was obtained from a patient whose treatment included neoadjuvant chemotherapy. CDR3 sequence (DNA): TGTGCCAGCAGTTCAGGGGGCGGTTACAATGAGCAGTACTTC. As protein: CASSSGGGYNEQYF.